These 10 T cell receptor beta chains came from one sample sequenced in a study of blood T cell repertoires in COVID-19. This table comes from immunoSEQ multiplex PCR, and its TCRdb copy is limited to in-frame clones, with some not included. The table includes about 210,000 clones, 80% to 90% detected once. Input material: peripheral blood. These receptors came from a man in his forties or fifties with active or convalescent COVID-19.

This clone appeared a single time. The chain carries TRBV6-5 and TRBJ1-2; tentatively, D is TRBD1 (5 bases). Trimming took 0 bases from V and 7 from J, leaving 6 bases between them. CDR3 length equals 12 residues. Germline CDR1 and CDR2: MNHEY and SVGAGI. CDR3 sequence reads: CASSYSGGGYTF. CDR3 DNA: TGTGCCAGCAGTTACTCCGGGGGTGGCTACACCTTC.

V is TRBV28 and J is TRBJ1-2, with D possibly being TRBD1 (6 bases). The V gene's germline CDR1 is MDHEN and CDR2 SYDVKM. The CDR3 spans 13 residues. The ends were cut back, 6 bases at V and 4 bases at J, with 12 bases in the middle. The CDR3 protein is CASRRGPGYGYTF. CDR3 bases: TGTGCCAGCAGGCGGGGGCCGGGCTATGGCTACACCTTC.

This clone is a singleton in its sample. The V call is TRBV24-1, the J call TRBJ2-3; D is perhaps TRBD1 (5 bases). The CDR3 consists of 16 residues. Germline values: CDR1 KGHDR, CDR2 SFDVKD. V gave up 4 bases and J gave up 2 bases, with 15 bases separating them. For the CDR3, the DNA is TGTGCCACCAGTGACACTCGACAGATCCTCACAGATACGCAGTATTTT. As protein: CATSDTRQILTDTQYF.

This chain uses TRBV27 with TRBJ1-2; 8 bases map to TRBD1. The CDR3 runs 16 residues. V shed 0 bases and J 2 bases; nucleotides not matched to a gene: 5. Per the germline V gene, CDR1 is MNHEY and CDR2 is SMNVEV (reference sequence). The CDR3 here is CASSLSWPGGNYGYTF. CDR3 in DNA: TGTGCCAGCAGTTTATCGTGGCCAGGGGGCAACTATGGCTACACCTTC.

This chain joins TRBV27 and TRBJ2-6; 11 positions agree with TRBD1. CDR1 and CDR2 (germline): MNHEY, SMNVEV (reference sequence). V shed 3 bases and J 4 bases; nucleotides not matched to a gene: 2. The CDR3 runs to 16 residues. The CDR3 loop reads CASSLDRGPGANVLTF. CDR3 in DNA: TGTGCCAGCAGTTTGGACAGGGGGCCCGGGGCCAACGTCCTGACTTTC.

The rearrangement uses TRBV20-1 and TRBJ2-3; 8 bases are shared with TRBD1. With V trimmed by 3 bases and J by 5 bases, 7 bases remained unmatched. This CDR3 region has 14 residues. CDR1 is DFQATT and CDR2 is SNEGSKA in the germline V gene (reference sequence). CDR3 sequence reads: CSASSGQGVDTQYF. The DNA for the CDR3 is TGCAGTGCTAGTTCCGGACAGGGCGTAGATACGCAGTATTTT.

This clone was counted once. The CDR3: CASDTGRNEQFF. The DNA of the CDR3 is TGTGCCAGCGACACAGGGCGCAATGAGCAGTTCTTC. This rearrangement joins TRBV28 to TRBJ2-1; a possible D gene is TRBD1 (6 bases). V dropped 8 bases and J dropped 6 bases, with 11 bases sitting between them. Germline-derived CDR1 and CDR2 are MDHEN and SYDVKM. The CDR3 totals 12 residues.

The chain couples TRBV20-1 to TRBJ1-1; D is ambiguous. This CDR3 region has 13 residues. The germline V and J ends were trimmed by 3 bases and 2 bases, with 10 bases remaining between them. Germline lookup yields CDR1 DFQATT and CDR2 SNEGSKA (reference sequence). The CDR3 sequence: CSASSESNTEAFF. CDR3 in DNA: TGCAGTGCTAGTTCTGAGTCCAACACTGAAGCTTTCTTT.

V gene TRBV5-1 combines with J gene TRBJ2-7, with TRBD2 as a possible D gene (6 bases). The CDR3 covers 13 residues. CDR1 SGHRS and CDR2 YFSETQ come from the germline V gene. With 4 bases removed from V and 5 bases from J, the gap between germline ends came to 13 bases. CDR3 loop: CASSRAREHEQYF. The CDR3 bases are TGCGCCAGCAGCCGGGCGCGGGAACACGAGCAGTACTTC.

The V and J genes are TRBV20-1 and TRBJ1-2, with TRBD1 identical over 8 bases. Germline V gene sequence: CDR1 DFQATT, CDR2 SNEGSKA (reference sequence). The CDR3 is 14 residues long. Germline trimming cut 3 bases from V and 3 bases from J; bases unmatched to any gene: 6. The chain's CDR3 is CSASGTGQYYGYTF. CDR3 sequence (DNA): TGCAGTGCTAGTGGGACAGGACAATACTATGGCTACACCTTC.